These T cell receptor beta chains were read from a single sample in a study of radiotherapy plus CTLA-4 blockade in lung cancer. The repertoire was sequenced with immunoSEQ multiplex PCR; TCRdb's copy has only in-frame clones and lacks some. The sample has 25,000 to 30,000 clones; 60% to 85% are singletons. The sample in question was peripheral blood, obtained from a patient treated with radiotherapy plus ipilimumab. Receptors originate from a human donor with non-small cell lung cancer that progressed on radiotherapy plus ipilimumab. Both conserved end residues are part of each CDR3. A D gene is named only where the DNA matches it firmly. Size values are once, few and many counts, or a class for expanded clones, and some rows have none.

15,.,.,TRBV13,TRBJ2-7,TGTGCCAGCAGCGTGTGGGGGGACAGCACCTACGAGCAGTACTTC,CASSVWGDSTYEQYF
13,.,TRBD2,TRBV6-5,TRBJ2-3,TGTGCCACCGCGGGGGGGGGCACAGATACGCAGTATTTT,CATAGGGTDTQYF
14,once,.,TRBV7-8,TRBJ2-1,TGTGCCAGCAGCCCCGTCAGAGACTACAATGAGCAGTTCTTC,CASSPVRDYNEQFF
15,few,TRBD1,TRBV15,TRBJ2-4,TGTGCCACCAGCGGAGACAGGGTAACCAAAAACATTCAGTACTTC,CATSGDRVTKNIQYF
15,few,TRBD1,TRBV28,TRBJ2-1,TGTGCCAGCAGTTTAATGGACAGGGGATTGAATGAGCAGTTCTTC,CASSLMDRGLNEQFF
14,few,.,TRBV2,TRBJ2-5,TGTGCCAGCAGTGGCTTGACTAGTAAAGAGACCCAGTACTTC,CASSGLTSKETQYF
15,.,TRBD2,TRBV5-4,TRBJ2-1,TGTGCCAGCAGCCGGACTAGCGGGGACTACAATGAGCAGTTCTTC,CASSRTSGDYNEQFF
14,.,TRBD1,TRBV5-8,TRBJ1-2,TGTGCCAGCAGCCCCGGGACAGGCGGCTATGGCTACACCTTC,CASSPGTGGYGYTF
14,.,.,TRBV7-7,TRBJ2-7,TGTGCCAGCAGCTTACTGGACGCAGCCTACGAGCAGTACTTC,CASSLLDAAYEQYF
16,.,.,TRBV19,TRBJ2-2,TGTGCCAGTAGGTCCAGGGACTTCATGAACACCGGGGAGCTGTTTTTT,CASRSRDFMNTGELFF
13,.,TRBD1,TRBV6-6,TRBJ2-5,TGTGCCAGCAGAACAGGGGGAGCGGAGACCCAGTACTTC,CASRTGGAETQYF
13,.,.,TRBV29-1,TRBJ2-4,TGCAGCGTTGAACGCAGGCTGGGGGACATTCAGTACTTC,CSVERRLGDIQYF
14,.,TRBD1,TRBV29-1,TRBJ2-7,TGCAGCGTTGAAGTTCGAGGGGGCGAGGGCGAGCAGTACTTC,CSVEVRGGEGEQYF
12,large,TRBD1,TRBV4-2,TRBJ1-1,TGTGCCAGCAGCCATCAGACAGGGGAAGCTTTCTTT,CASSHQTGEAFF
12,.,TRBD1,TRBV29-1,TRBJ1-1,TGCAGCGCCAGGGGGCCCGGCACTGAAGCTTTCTTT,CSARGPGTEAFF
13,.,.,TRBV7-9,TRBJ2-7,TGTGCCAGTTACAGCTTAACTTCCTACGAGCAGTACTTC,CASYSLTSYEQYF
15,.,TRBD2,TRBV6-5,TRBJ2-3,TGTGCCAGCAGTTATAGCGGGGGGACCACAGATACGCAGTATTTT,CASSYSGGTTDTQYF
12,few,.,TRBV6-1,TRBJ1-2,TGTGCCAGCAGAAACCCCTTTCGTGGCTACACCTTC,CASRNPFRGYTF
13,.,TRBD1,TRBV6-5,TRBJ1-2,TGTGCCAGCAGCCTGGGACAGGGAAAGAGGAACACCTTC,CASSLGQGKRNTF
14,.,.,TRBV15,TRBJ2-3,TGTGCCAGCAAATCAGGGGAGAACACAGATACGCAGTATTTT,CASKSGENTDTQYF
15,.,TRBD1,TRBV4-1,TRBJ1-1,TGCGCCAGCAGCCAAGAGGGGGGACAGGGTGCAGAAGCTTTCTTT,CASSQEGGQGAEAFF
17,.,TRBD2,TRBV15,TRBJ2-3,TGTGCCACCAGCAGAGATGGGACTAGCGGGAGGACAGATACGCAGTATTTT,CATSRDGTSGRTDTQYF
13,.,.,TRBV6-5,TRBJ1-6,TGTGCCAGCAGAGACAGAGCGCATTCACCCCTCCACTTT,CASRDRAHSPLHF
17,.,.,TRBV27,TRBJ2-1,TGTGCCAGCAGTTGGAACCAACTTAGCGGAACGTCAGATGAGCAGTTCTTC,CASSWNQLSGTSDEQFF
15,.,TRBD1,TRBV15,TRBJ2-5,TGTGCCACCAGCAGAGAGACAGGGACCTTCGAGACCCAGTACTTC,CATSRETGTFETQYF
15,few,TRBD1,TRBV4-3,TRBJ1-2,TGCGCCAGCAGCCACCCAGGGGGTGAGAACTATGGCTACACCTTC,CASSHPGGENYGYTF
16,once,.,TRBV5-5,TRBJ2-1,TGTGCCAGCAGCTTCGCAGCTACTAGCTCCTACAATGAGCAGTTCTTC,CASSFAATSSYNEQFF
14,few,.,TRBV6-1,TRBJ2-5,TGTGCCAGCAGTGAAGGACACGAAGGAGAGACCCAGTACTTC,CASSEGHEGETQYF
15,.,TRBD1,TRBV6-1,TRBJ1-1,TGTGCCAGCAGTGAAACGGGGACAGGGAATACTGAAGCTTTCTTT,CASSETGTGNTEAFF
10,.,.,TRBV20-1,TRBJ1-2,TGCAGTGCTTCTGACTATGGCTACACCTTC,CSASDYGYTF
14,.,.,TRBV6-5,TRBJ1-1,TGTGCCAGCAGGTCCGGGACACCCAACACTGAAGCTTTCTTT,CASRSGTPNTEAFF
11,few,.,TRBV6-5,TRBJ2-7,TGTGCCACCAGGACAGTTTACGAGCAGTACTTC,CATRTVYEQYF
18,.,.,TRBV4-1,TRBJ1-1,TGCGCCAGCAGCCAAGAAGTAACGCAGCCGCCTAAGAACACTGAAGCTTTCTTT,CASSQEVTQPPKNTEAFF
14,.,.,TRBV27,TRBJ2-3,TGTGCCAGCAGTCCGCGACAACACCCAGATACGCAGTATTTT,CASSPRQHPDTQYF
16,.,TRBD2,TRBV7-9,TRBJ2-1,TGTGCCAGCAGCTGGACGGTGGGCGGGAGTTCGGGTGAGCAGTTCTTC,CASSWTVGGSSGEQFF
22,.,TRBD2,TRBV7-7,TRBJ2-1,TGTGCCAGCAGCCAAGACGTGAACAGGGATCAGGCTAGCGGGGGGGTAGCCAAAAGACGGTTCTTC,CASSQDVNRDQASGGVAKRRFF
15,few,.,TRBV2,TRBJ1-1,TGTGCCAGCAGTTCCGACGGACAGAGAAACACTGAAGCTTTCTTT,CASSSDGQRNTEAFF
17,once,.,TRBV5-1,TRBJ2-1,TGCGCCAGCAGCGAGGGCCTCATGCCCAGCTCCTACAATGAGCAGTTCTTC,CASSEGLMPSSYNEQFF
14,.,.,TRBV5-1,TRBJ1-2,TGCGCCAGCAGCTTGGCAGGGGAATCCTATGGCTACACCTTC,CASSLAGESYGYTF
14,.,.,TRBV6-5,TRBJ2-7,TGTGCCAGCAGTTACGGGGAGGGGGTGTACGAGCAGTACTTC,CASSYGEGVYEQYF
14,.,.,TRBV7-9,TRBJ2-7,TGTGCCAGCAGCCCCCCGGGAAATGGGCATCGGCAGTACTTC,CASSPPGNGHRQYF
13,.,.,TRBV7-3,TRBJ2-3,TGTGCCAGCAGCTTGGACACCACAGATACGCAGTATTTT,CASSLDTTDTQYF
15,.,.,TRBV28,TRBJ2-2,TGTGCCAGCAGTTTCGGCAGGGGCCCCAGGGGGGAGCTGTTTTTT,CASSFGRGPRGELFF
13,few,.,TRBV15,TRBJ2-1,TGTGCCACCAGCATGTCGAAGGGGAATGAGCAGTTCTTC,CATSMSKGNEQFF
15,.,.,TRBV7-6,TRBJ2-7,TGTGCCAGCAGCTTAGGAGGGAGTGCCAACTACGAGCAGTACTTC,CASSLGGSANYEQYF
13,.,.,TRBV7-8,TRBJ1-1,TGTGCCAGCAGCTTAGTATTCCGTTCGGAAGCTTTCTTT,CASSLVFRSEAFF
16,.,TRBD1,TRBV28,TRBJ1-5,TGTGCCAGCAGTACCAGGGGGCGCGGGAGCAATCAGCCCCAGCATTTT,CASSTRGRGSNQPQHF
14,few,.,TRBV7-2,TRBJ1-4,TGTGCCAGCAGCCACAGGGTGATAAATGAAAAACTGTTTTTT,CASSHRVINEKLFF
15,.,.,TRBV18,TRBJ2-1,TGTGCCAGCTCACCCGTTTTGTTCCTTCACAATGAGCAGTTCTTC,CASSPVLFLHNEQFF
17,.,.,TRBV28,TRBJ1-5,TGTGCCAGGGGCTGGGGAGGGCCTCCACCTAGCAATCAGCCCCAGCATTTT,CARGWGGPPPSNQPQHF
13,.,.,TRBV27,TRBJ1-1,TGTGCCAGCAGTAGGCCCGGGGGAGCTGAAGCTTTCTTT,CASSRPGGAEAFF
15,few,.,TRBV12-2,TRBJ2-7,TGTGCAAGTCTCACCCCGGACCCTCCGCACTACGAGCAGTACTTC,CASLTPDPPHYEQYF
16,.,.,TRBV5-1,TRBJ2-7,TGCGCCAGCAGCCCGATAATAGGGGGGAAAGACTACGAGCAGTACTTC,CASSPIIGGKDYEQYF
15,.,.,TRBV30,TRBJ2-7,TGTGCCTGGACCCCCCCTCTGCGACAGACCTACGAGCAGTACTTC,CAWTPPLRQTYEQYF
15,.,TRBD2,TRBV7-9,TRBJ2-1,TGTGCCAGCAGCCTAGAAGCGGGAGGGCATAATGAGCAGTTCTTC,CASSLEAGGHNEQFF
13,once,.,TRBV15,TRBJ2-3,TGTGCCACCAGCCGGATCCTGGCAGATACGCAGTATTTT,CATSRILADTQYF